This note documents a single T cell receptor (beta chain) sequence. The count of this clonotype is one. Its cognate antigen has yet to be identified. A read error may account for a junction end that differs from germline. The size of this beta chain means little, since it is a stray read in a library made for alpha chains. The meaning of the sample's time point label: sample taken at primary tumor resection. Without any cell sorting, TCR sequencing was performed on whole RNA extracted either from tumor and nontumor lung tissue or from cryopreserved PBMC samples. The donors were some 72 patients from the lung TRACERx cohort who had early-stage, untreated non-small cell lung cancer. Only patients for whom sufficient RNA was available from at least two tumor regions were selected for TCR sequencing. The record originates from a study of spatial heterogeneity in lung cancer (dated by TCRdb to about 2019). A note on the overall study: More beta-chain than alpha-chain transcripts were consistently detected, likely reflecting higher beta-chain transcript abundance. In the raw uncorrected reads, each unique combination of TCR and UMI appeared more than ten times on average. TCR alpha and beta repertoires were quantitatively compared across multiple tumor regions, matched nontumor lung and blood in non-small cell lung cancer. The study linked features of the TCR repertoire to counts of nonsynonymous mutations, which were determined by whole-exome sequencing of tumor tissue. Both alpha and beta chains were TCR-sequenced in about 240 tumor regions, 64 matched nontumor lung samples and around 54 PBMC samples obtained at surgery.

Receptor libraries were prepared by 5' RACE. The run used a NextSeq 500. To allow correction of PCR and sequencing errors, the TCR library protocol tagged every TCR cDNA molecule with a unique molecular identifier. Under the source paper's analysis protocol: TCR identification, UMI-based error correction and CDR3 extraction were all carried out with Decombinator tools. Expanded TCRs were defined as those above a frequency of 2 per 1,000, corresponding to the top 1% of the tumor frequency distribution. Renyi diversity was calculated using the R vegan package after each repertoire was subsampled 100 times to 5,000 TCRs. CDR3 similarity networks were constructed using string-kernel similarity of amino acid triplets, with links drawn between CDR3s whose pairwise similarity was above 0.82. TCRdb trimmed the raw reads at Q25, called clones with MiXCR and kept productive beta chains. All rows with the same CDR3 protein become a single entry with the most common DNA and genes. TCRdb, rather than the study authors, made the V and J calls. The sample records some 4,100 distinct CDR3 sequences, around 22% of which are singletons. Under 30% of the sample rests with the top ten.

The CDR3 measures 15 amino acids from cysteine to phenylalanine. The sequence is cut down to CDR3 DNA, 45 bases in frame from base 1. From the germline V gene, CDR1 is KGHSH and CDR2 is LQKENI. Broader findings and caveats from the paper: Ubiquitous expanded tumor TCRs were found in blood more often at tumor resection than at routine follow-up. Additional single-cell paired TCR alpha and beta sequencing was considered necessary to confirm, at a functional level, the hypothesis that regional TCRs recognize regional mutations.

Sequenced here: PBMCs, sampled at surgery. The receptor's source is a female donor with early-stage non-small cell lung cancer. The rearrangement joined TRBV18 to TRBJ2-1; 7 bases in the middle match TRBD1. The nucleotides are TGTGCCAACTCACCGCCAGGGGGCTCCTACAATGAGCAGTTCTTC. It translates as CANSPPGGSYNEQFF.